Presented here are 12 T cell receptor beta chains from one specimen sequenced in a study of CD8 T cells in ankylosing spondylitis. Study results and limitations: Apparently characteristic of ankylosing spondylitis blood was a TCR beta motif (eight highly homologous variants).

TCRdb re-called the 5' RACE reads with MiXCR, one entry per CDR3 protein. This table has 200,000 to 250,000 distinct CDR3 sequences, roughly 6.6% appearing once. These TCRs are of unknown antigen specificity. The sample comprised blood, either unsorted or a sorted T cell fraction (not recorded which). These receptors originate from a male donor with ankylosing spondylitis.

This clonotype was observed a handful of times. The chain carries TRBV12-3 or TRBV12-4 and TRBJ1-2; D gene unclear. The V gene lost 5 bases and the J gene lost 0 bases, with 16 bases spanning the gap. This CDR3 has 16 amino acids. The CDR3 DNA reads as TGTGCCAGCAGTATGAAGGGAGGGTGGGCTAACTATGGCTACACCTTC. Its protein product is CASSMKGGWANYGYTF.

This clonotype was seen ten or more times. The chain recombines TRBV9 with TRBJ1-1, with D possibly TRBD1 on 5 matching bases. V lost 0 bases to trimming and J lost 2 bases, with 5 bases between them. The germline V gene has CDR1 SGDLS and CDR2 YYNGEE. The CDR3 runs to 13 residues. The CDR3 sequence is CASSVGDNTEAFF. DNA of the CDR3: TGTGCCAGCAGCGTAGGGGACAACACTGAAGCTTTCTTT.

In this sample, this clonotype turned up many times. The chain carries TRBV11-2 and TRBJ2-4, with 8 positions matching TRBD2. Germline trimming cut 2 bases from V and 0 bases from J; bases unmatched to any gene: 9. CDR3 length: 18 amino acids. Germline CDR1 reads SGHAT; CDR2 reads FQNNGV. The CDR3 here is CASSLQREMSLAKNIQYF. The CDR3 nucleotides are TGTGCCAGCAGCTTACAGCGGGAGATGAGTTTAGCCAAAAACATTCAGTACTTC.

There are many counts of this clonotype. The CDR3 protein is CASRQTRETNEKLFF. CDR3 bases: TGTGCCAGCAGGCAAACGAGGGAAACTAATGAAAAACTGTTTTTT. The chain carries TRBV7-9 and TRBJ1-4; D is unclear. Per germline, CDR1 SEHNR and CDR2 FQNEAQ (reference sequence). The CDR3 covers 15 residues. V was trimmed by 6 bases and J by 1 base, leaving 12 bases between them.

This clonotype was observed many times. The rearrangement links TRBV6-2 or TRBV6-3 to TRBJ1-2; D ambiguous. V lost 2 bases to trimming and J lost 7 bases, with 14 bases between them. The CDR3 is 14 amino acids. In germline, CDR1 is MNHEY, CDR2 SVGEGT. CDR3 sequence reads: CASSYGHRLGGYTF. The CDR3 nucleotides are TGTGCCAGCAGTTACGGGCATCGTCTGGGTGGCTACACCTTC.

Many counts were recorded for this clonotype. The V gene is TRBV20-1, the J gene TRBJ2-5; D is possibly TRBD2 (5 bases). Germline lookup yields CDR1 DFQATT and CDR2 SNEGSKA (reference sequence). The CDR3 has 16 residues. V dropped 0 bases and J dropped 2 bases, with 16 bases sitting between them. The CDR3 nucleotides read TGCAGTGCTAGAGATCTAGAGGCGGGCTCTCAAGAGACCCAGTACTTC. Translation gives CSARDLEAGSQETQYF.

The rearrangement joins TRBV6-5 to TRBJ1-5; no reliable D call. The V end was cut by 2 bases, the J end by 7 bases, with 27 bases between. Germline CDR1 reads MNHEY; CDR2 reads SVGAGI. The length of the CDR3 is 19 residues. The CDR3 DNA is TGTGCCAGCAGTTACCTGGGCCGAGTTGGGTTTCGCTCCGAACAGCCCCAGCATTTT. It encodes CASSYLGRVGFRSEQPQHF.

The CDR3 sequence is CASSPGQYYSNQPQHF. The CDR3 nucleotides read TGTGCCAGCAGCCCGGGACAGTATTATAGCAATCAGCCCCAGCATTTT. V usage is TRBV6-1 and J usage is TRBJ1-5, with TRBD1 identical over 7 bases. CDR1 and CDR2 (germline): MNHNS, SASEGT. V shed 6 bases, J shed 0 bases, and the junction held 8 bases outside the gene matches. This CDR3 spans 16 amino acids.

This clonotype was detected ten times or more. The chain links TRBV28 to TRBJ1-2; 9 nucleotides agree with TRBD1. J lost 4 bases, V lost 9 bases, and 9 bases had no gene match. The CDR3 contains 14 residues. Germline V gene sequence: CDR1 MDHEN, CDR2 SYDVKM. CDR3 DNA: TGTGCCAGTTTGGAGGACAGGGGACTCTATGGCTACACCTTC. This codes for CASLEDRGLYGYTF.

This clonotype occurred many times. The chain joins TRBV27 to TRBJ2-7; 7 bases are shared with TRBD1. The trim removed 2 bases at V and 5 bases at J, leaving 9 bases unmatched. The CDR3 contains 15 residues. CDR1 is MNHEY, CDR2 SMNVEV, per germline (reference sequence). The CDR3 is CASSLNRGGIHEQYF. DNA for the CDR3: TGTGCCAGCAGTTTAAACAGGGGTGGTATCCACGAGCAGTACTTC.

This clonotype occurred many times. This chain uses TRBV20-1 with TRBJ2-7; D unresolved. Germline V gives CDR1 DFQATT, CDR2 SNEGSKA (reference sequence). Trimming left V 0 bases short and J 4 bases short, with 7 bases between. This CDR3 contains 12 residues. The CDR3 spells CSARDFGYEQYF. The CDR3, as DNA: TGCAGTGCTAGAGACTTTGGTTACGAGCAGTACTTC.

This clonotype was picked up many times. This chain uses TRBV4-3 with TRBJ2-1; a weak D match, TRBD1 (5 bases). The CDR3 contains 15 residues. V dropped 0 bases and J dropped 4 bases, with 10 bases sitting between them. Germline loops: CDR1 LGHNA, CDR2 YSLEER. The CDR3 DNA follows: TGCGCCAGCAGCCAAGACCTGACAGTTTACAATGAGCAGTTCTTC. Translating gives CASSQDLTVYNEQFF.